This entry features one T cell receptor (beta chain) sequence. Its antigen is unidentified. This CDR3 is 18 amino acids long. Germline lookup yields CDR1 SGHVS and CDR2 FQNEAQ. V was shortened by 0 bases and J by 1 base, with 16 bases between the two germline ends. Arm-PCR of CDR3 regions with iRepertoire HTBI primers generated TCR beta libraries. TCRdb re-called the multiplex PCR reads through MiXCR, storing one row per CDR3 protein. The sample records about 420,000 distinct CDR3 sequences, 16% being singletons. Time point here: newly diagnosed GD, antithyroid drugs for less than 3 months. PBMC RNA was the source of the TCR library. Tubes containing EDTA received approximately 8.7 milliliters of drawn peripheral blood. This sample stems from a study of regulatory T cells in long-lasting Graves disease. Overall study findings and caveats: Favored gene segments in persistent disease were TRBV28, TRBJ1-2 and TRBJ2-5.

This sample was shared with a second study, whose subject was T cells in Graves' hyperthyroidism and ophthalmopathy. From that study: Absence of ophthalmopathy progression within 18 months defined stable Graves' hyperthyroidism. Thyroid ultrasound and orbital computed tomography, with clinical symptoms and serum thyroxine and TRAb, informed diagnoses.

The V gene is TRBV7-8, the J gene TRBJ1-3; tentatively, D is TRBD1 (5 bases). The clonotype originates from a woman between 18 and 29 years old with Graves disease. The sequencing used peripheral blood mononuclear cells (PBMCs), collected at new diagnosis, from a patient treated with antithyroid drugs. This CDR3 is CASSLANGHSLSGNTIYF. The CDR3 DNA sequence: TGTGCCAGCAGCTTAGCGAACGGACACAGCCTTTCTGGAAACACCATATATTTT.